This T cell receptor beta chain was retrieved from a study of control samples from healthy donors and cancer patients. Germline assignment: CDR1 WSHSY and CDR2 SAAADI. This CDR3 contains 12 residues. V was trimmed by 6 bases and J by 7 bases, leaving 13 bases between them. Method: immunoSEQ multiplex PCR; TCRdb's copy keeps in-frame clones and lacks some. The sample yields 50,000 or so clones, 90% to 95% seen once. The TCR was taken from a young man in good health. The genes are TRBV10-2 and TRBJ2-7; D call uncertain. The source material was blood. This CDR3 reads CASRGTAQEQYF. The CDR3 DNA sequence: TGCGCCAGCAGAGGTACAGCCCAGGAGCAGTACTTC.